Shown below are 29 T cell receptor beta chains from a single sample sequenced in a study of read filtering for tumor transcriptome and immune sequencing. The library was built from roughly 400 ng RNA with molecular barcoded adaptors for alpha/delta and beta/gamma chains. TCRdb reanalysed the reads using MiXCR and keeps one entry per CDR3 protein. The data hold approximately 140,000 distinct CDR3 sequences, with over 10% observed a single time. Sequenced: a population of CD138-negative cells sorted from bone marrow. These receptors were obtained from a donor aged 40 or over with multiple myeloma.

This clonotype was detected only once. No conserved phenylalanine or tryptophan is present at the end of the CDR3, so a read error is the likely explanation. The chain uses TRBV27 and TRBJ2-5; 10 bases line up with TRBD1. The germline CDR1 and CDR2 sequences are MNHEY and SMNVEV (reference sequence). There are 16 residues in the CDR3. The DNA for the CDR3 is TGTGCCAACAGTTTGTTCGGACAGGGGGATTTAGAGACCCAGTACCTC. Translating gives CANSLFGQGDLETQYL.

This clonotype occurred many times. The V and J genes are TRBV20-1 and TRBJ2-1; D is possibly TRBD2 (6 bases). V lost 1 base and J 6 bases, leaving 13 bases between the germline ends. Germline V CDR1 and CDR2: DFQATT, SNEGSKA (reference sequence). The CDR3 loop spans 14 amino acids. As DNA, the CDR3 is TGCAGTGCTAGAGTCGGGACTCTCCGCAATGAGCAGTTCTTC. Protein: CSARVGTLRNEQFF.

This chain connects TRBV7-3 to TRBJ2-7; D uncertain. The CDR3 extends over 14 amino acids. V lost 4 bases and J lost 3, with 13 bases in between. From germline, CDR1 is SGHTA and CDR2 FQGTGA. CDR3 nucleotide sequence: TGTGCCAGCAGCTACCCGGTAGCCGGCTACGAGCAGTACTTC. Translated: CASSYPVAGYEQYF.

This clonotype showed up many times. The chain has TRBV4-3 and TRBJ2-3, with 10 nucleotides matching TRBD2. The CDR3 length is 15 residues. Germline V lookup: CDR1 LGHNA, CDR2 YSLEER. After removal of 4 bases from V and 4 bases from J, the junction contained 5 bases not matched to a gene. CDR3 residues: CASSRGTSGADTQYF. CDR3 nucleotide sequence: TGCGCCAGCAGCCGTGGAACTAGCGGGGCAGATACGCAGTATTTT.

A word on this clonotype: Given a much more abundant clone one base away, this may be a read error. This chain uses TRBV7-8 with TRBJ2-7, with D hard to call. V was clipped by 5 bases and J by 5 bases, with 19 bases between them. This CDR3 is built from 15 residues. Per germline, CDR1 SGHVS and CDR2 FQNEAQ. The CDR3: CASSPDEDGFHEQYF. The CDR3, as DNA: TGTGCCAGCAGCCCAGACGAGGACGGGTTCCACGAGCAGTACTTC. Drawing the rest from reference TRBV7-8 and TRBJ2-7, the complete variable domain is GAGVSQSPRYKVAKRGQDVALRCDPISGHVSLFWYQQALGQGPEFLTYFQNEAQLDKSGLPSDRFFAERPEGSVSTLKIQRTQQEDSAVYLCASSPDEDGFHEQYFGPGTRLTVT.

With respect to this clonotype: Given a much more abundant clone one base away, this may be a read error. The rearrangement links TRBV15 to TRBJ2-5; D could derive from TRBD1 or TRBD2 (6 bases each). Germline V lookup: CDR1 LNHNV, CDR2 YYDKDF (reference sequence). The CDR3 sequence is 15 residues long. The CDR3 region is CATSRSQGPGETQCF. The CDR3 region has the DNA TGTGCCACCAGCAGAAGTCAGGGGCCGGGAGAGACCCAGTGCTTC.

This clonotype was recorded once. A read error is possible here, since a much larger clone lies one base away. The rearrangement links TRBV4-3 to TRBJ2-1; 10 nucleotides align to TRBD2. The CDR3 contains 14 residues. Per the germline V gene, CDR1 is LGHNA and CDR2 is YSLEER. CDR3 loop: CASSFSGRSNEQSF. The DNA for the CDR3 is TGCGCCAGCAGCTTTAGCGGGAGGTCAAATGAGCAGTCCTTC.

Ten or more counts support this clonotype. The chain is built from TRBV12-3 or TRBV12-4 and TRBJ2-1; 9 bases are a match to TRBD2. The CDR3 runs 15 residues. With V trimmed by 5 bases and J by 12 bases, 14 bases remained unmatched. CDR3 DNA sequence: TGTGCCAGCAGTCCGGCACTAGCGGGCCCATTTGGGCAGTTCTTC. Encoded protein: CASSPALAGPFGQFF.

This clonotype occurred many times. This chain joins TRBV4-2 and TRBJ2-7, with 9 positions matching TRBD1. The CDR3 covers 15 residues. The V gene end was trimmed by 8 bases and the J gene end by 3 bases; junction bases not matched to a gene: 11. Germline CDR1 LGHNA, CDR2 YNFKEQ. The CDR3 region is CASSPQTGQGYEQYF. DNA for the CDR3: TGTGCCAGCTCGCCCCAAACGGGACAGGGCTACGAGCAGTACTTC.

This clonotype has ten or more counts. The J gene is TRBJ2-2, the V gene TRBV29-1; D remains ambiguous. Per germline, CDR1 SQVTM and CDR2 ANQGSEA. Trimming removed 0 bases at V and 2 bases at J, with 13 bases between. This CDR3 region has 16 residues. CDR3 bases: TGCAGCGTTGAAGATTTTGTTGCGGAAAACACCGGGGAGCTGTTTTTT. Translated, it gives CSVEDFVAENTGELFF.

This clonotype was seen many times. J is TRBJ2-2 and V is TRBV2; D is unclear. This CDR3 is built from 11 residues. The V and J ends lost 10 bases and 5 bases respectively, with 8 bases between them. Germline values: CDR1 SNHLY, CDR2 FYNNEI. The CDR3 sequence: CATLRTGELFF. CDR3 bases: TGTGCCACCCTCCGGACCGGGGAGCTGTTTTTT.

Worth noting for this clonotype: This sequence may be a read error, since a much larger clone differs from it by one base. This rearrangement joins TRBV27 to TRBJ1-5; D unresolved. Germline CDR1 and CDR2: MNHEY and SMNVEV (reference sequence). The CDR3 is 13 residues long. CDR3 nucleotide sequence: TGTGCCGGCAGTTTCAGGAGCAATCAGCCCCAGCATTTT. This gives the protein CAGSFRSNQPQHF.

This clonotype came up many times. CDR3 bases: TGCAGCGTTTACTCTTTATCGACAGGGACCTACGAGCAGTACTTC. It encodes CSVYSLSTGTYEQYF. The chain uses TRBV29-1 and TRBJ2-7, with 7 nucleotides matching TRBD1. After removal of 5 bases from V and 2 bases from J, the junction contained 12 bases not matched to a gene. From germline, CDR1 is SQVTM and CDR2 ANQGSEA. The CDR3 runs to 15 residues.

This clonotype was observed many times. CDR3 residues: CATHRGAGTEAFF. CDR3 DNA: TGTGCCACGCACAGGGGAGCGGGCACTGAAGCTTTCTTT. This rearrangement joins TRBV12-3 or TRBV12-4 to TRBJ1-1, with TRBD1 matching over 7 bases. The CDR3 is 13 residues long. J was trimmed by 4 bases and V by 10 bases; bases with no gene match: 9.

The rearrangement joins TRBV20-1 to TRBJ2-7; D not certain. The CDR3 extends over 14 amino acids. The germline gives CDR1 DFQATT, CDR2 SNEGSKA (reference sequence). V dropped 8 bases and J dropped 1 base, with 18 bases sitting between them. The CDR3 region is CSTSSTTRSYEQYF. In DNA form, the CDR3 reads TGCAGTACCTCCTCGACGACACGGTCCTACGAGCAGTACTTC.

With respect to this clonotype: A single base separates this from a much larger clone, so it may be a read error. The chain joins TRBV2 to TRBJ1-6, with D unclear. Germline V gene lookup returns CDR1 SNHLY and CDR2 FYNNEI. This CDR3 comprises 14 residues. V was trimmed by 5 bases and J by 11 bases, leaving 16 bases between them. CDR3 in amino acids: CASSFRVANPPLHF. CDR3 in DNA: TGTGCCAGCAGTTTCCGGGTGGCAAATCCACCCCTCCACTTT.

As to this clonotype: This sequence may be a read error, since a much larger clone differs from it by one base. The chain carries TRBV7-2 and TRBJ1-5, with D hard to call. V gave up 1 base and J gave up 1 base, with 11 bases separating them. This CDR3 is 16 amino acids long. CDR1 and CDR2 (germline): SGHTA, FQGNSA. CDR3 in amino acids: CASSLGASFSNQPQHF. CDR3 nucleotide sequence: TGTGCCAGCAGCTTAGGGGCCAGTTTCAGCAATCAGCCCCAGCATTTT.

The rearrangement uses TRBV20-1 and TRBJ2-7; 8 bases map to TRBD1. The CDR3 contains 15 residues. Germline lookup yields CDR1 DFQATT and CDR2 SNEGSKA (reference sequence). J lost 4 bases, V lost 0 bases, and 8 bases had no gene match. CDR3 sequence: CSARDRAGGGYEQYF. The CDR3 region has the DNA TGCAGTGCTAGAGATCGGGCAGGGGGCGGTTACGAGCAGTACTTC.

This clonotype was observed at least ten times. The CDR3 coding sequence is TGTGCCAGCAGTTACAGTCTGGGGGGGCAGTTCTTC. Encoded protein: CASSYSLGGQFF. The chain carries TRBV6-2 or TRBV6-3 and TRBJ2-1; maybe TRBD2 (6 bases). Germline loops: CDR1 MNHEY, CDR2 SVGEGT. The CDR3 contains 12 residues. Trimming took 2 bases from V and 12 from J, leaving 11 bases between them.

This clonotype was seen many times. V gene TRBV10-2 combines with J gene TRBJ2-1, with D perhaps matching TRBD2 (6 bases). Trimming took 0 bases from V and 9 from J, leaving 15 bases between them. Germline V CDR1 and CDR2: WSHSY, SAAADI. The CDR3 is 15 residues long. The CDR3 here is CASSESSRLVCEQFF. As DNA, the CDR3 is TGCGCCAGCAGTGAGTCGTCCCGACTAGTTTGTGAGCAGTTCTTC.

The chain is built from TRBV19 and TRBJ2-2; a possible D gene is TRBD2 (6 bases). CDR1 and CDR2 (germline): LNHDA, SQIVND (reference sequence). This CDR3 has 17 residues. The germline V and J ends were trimmed by 6 bases and 0 bases, with 17 bases remaining between them. The CDR3: CASRAPMGLSNTGELFF. The CDR3 DNA reads as TGTGCCAGTAGAGCGCCGATGGGACTTTCGAACACCGGGGAGCTGTTTTTT.

The chain carries TRBV12-3 or TRBV12-4 and TRBJ1-3, with D possibly matching TRBD1 (5 bases). V was pared by 3 bases and J by 8 bases, with 23 bases between. This CDR3 is built from 17 residues. The CDR3 nucleotides read TGTGCCAGCAGTTTTGAGGGGTGGCGCGGGGCCCGGGACACCATATATTTT. As protein: CASSFEGWRGARDTIYF.

The chain combines TRBV6-2 or TRBV6-3 with TRBJ2-4; no clear D. CDR1 is MNHEY, CDR2 SVGEGT, per germline. V was pared by 4 bases and J by 0 bases, with 7 bases between. This CDR3 is built from 14 residues. The DNA for the CDR3 is TGTGCCAGCAGTTCCTCCGGAGCCAAAAACATTCAGTACTTC. Translated, it gives CASSSSGAKNIQYF.

This clonotype was picked up many times. This chain connects TRBV10-3 to TRBJ2-7; D is undetermined. The CDR3 is 12 residues long. V lost 2 bases and J lost 9, with 11 bases in between. CDR1 and CDR2 from the germline V gene are ENHRY and SYGVKD. The CDR3 DNA is TGTGCCATCAGTGAGGCAGCAGTGGGGCAGTACTTC. Its translation is CAISEAAVGQYF.

This clonotype was counted at least ten times. J is TRBJ2-1 and V is TRBV5-1; D may be TRBD2 (6 bases). The CDR3 has 16 residues. CDR1 SGHRS and CDR2 YFSETQ come from the germline V gene. Trimming shortened V by 3 bases and J by 0 bases, and 13 bases separated the two germline ends. The CDR3 reads CASSYRDSSSYNEQFF. The CDR3 DNA follows: TGCGCCAGCAGCTACCGGGACTCGAGCTCCTACAATGAGCAGTTCTTC.

This clonotype showed up many times. This sequence joins TRBV18 and TRBJ1-1; D not certain. The germline V and J ends were trimmed by 2 bases and 7 bases, with 14 bases remaining between them. The germline V gene has CDR1 KGHSH and CDR2 LQKENI. The CDR3 has 14 amino acids. Written as DNA, the CDR3 is TGTGCCAGCTCACCAAAGGGCCTCGACGGTGAAGCTTTCTTT. This sequence encodes CASSPKGLDGEAFF. Full variable domain (rest looked up from reference TRBV18 and TRBJ1-1): NAGVMQNPRHLVRRRGQEARLRCSPMKGHSHVYWYRQLPEEGLKFMVYLQKENIIDESGMPKERFSAEFPKEGPSILRIQQVVRGDSAAYFCASSPKGLDGEAFFGQGTRLTVV.

This clonotype came up many times. The chain couples TRBV6-2 or TRBV6-3 to TRBJ2-7; D not resolved. Germline V gene data show CDR1 as MNHEY and CDR2 as SVGEGT. V was clipped by 0 bases and J by 5 bases, with 20 bases between them. The CDR3 contains 17 residues. The CDR3 DNA is TGTGCCAGCAGTTACTCCCGTAATGTGGCAGTTGGCGACGAGCAGTACTTC. Its translation is CASSYSRNVAVGDEQYF.

This clonotype was detected ten times or more. The rearrangement uses TRBV19 and TRBJ2-7, with D possibly being TRBD2 (5 bases). In germline, CDR1 is LNHDA, CDR2 SQIVND (reference sequence). This CDR3 is 16 amino acids long. V shed 5 bases and J shed 5 bases, with 22 bases lying between them. The CDR3 DNA is TGTGCCAGTAGTCCCGGCGGGCTGCCTCCTCGGCACGAGCAGTACTTC. It encodes CASSPGGLPPRHEQYF.

CDR3 loop: CASGRSEKLFF. The CDR3 DNA follows: TGTGCCAGCGGCCGGTCGGAAAAACTGTTTTTT. The genes are TRBV7-9 and TRBJ1-4; D remains unclear. This CDR3 spans 11 amino acids. Germline V gene sequence: CDR1 SEHNR, CDR2 FQNEAQ (reference sequence). The ends were cut back, 8 bases at V and 8 bases at J, with 9 bases in the middle.